Sequencing of this T cell receptor (beta chain) was carried out in a study of T cell repertoires in cytomegalovirus infection. The CDR3 runs to 15 residues. Trimming pared 4 bases from V and 3 bases from J, leaving 12 bases between. Germline V lookup: CDR1 SGHTA, CDR2 FQGNSA. One entry per CDR3 protein, called by TCRdb with MiXCR from the reads. The sample holds a few hundred thousand distinct CDR3 sequences; roughly 13% are singletons and the top ten take around 8.7%. This clonotype has ten or more counts. Specimen: PBMCs. This chain uses TRBV7-2 with TRBJ1-4, with TRBD1 as a possible D gene (5 bases). The sequence was obtained from a human donor in good health (CMV status not recorded). Some clones in this sample may be carry-over from other donors' samples. The CDR3 nucleotides read TGTGCCAGCAGCTCCCAGTTAGGGGCTAATGAAAAACTGTTTTTT. Protein: CASSSQLGANEKLFF. Supplemented by reference TRBV7-2 and TRBJ1-4, the full variable domain reads GAGVSQSPSNKVTEKGKDVELRCDPISGHTALYWYRQSLGQGLEFLIYFQGNSAPDKSGLPSDRFSAERTGGSVSTLTIQRTQQEDSAVYLCASSSQLGANEKLFFGSGTQLSVL.